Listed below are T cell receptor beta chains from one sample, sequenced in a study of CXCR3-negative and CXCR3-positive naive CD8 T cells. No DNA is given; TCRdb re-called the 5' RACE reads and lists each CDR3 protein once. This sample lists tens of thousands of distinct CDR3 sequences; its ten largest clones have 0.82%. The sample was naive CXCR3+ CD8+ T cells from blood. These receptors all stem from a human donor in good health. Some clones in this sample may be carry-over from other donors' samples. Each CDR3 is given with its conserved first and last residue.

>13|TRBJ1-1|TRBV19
CASSMEGNTEAFF
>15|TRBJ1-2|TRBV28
CASSRQGATLYGYTF
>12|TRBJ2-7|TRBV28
CASSLTRYEQYF
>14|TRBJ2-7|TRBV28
CASSLTPDAYEQYF
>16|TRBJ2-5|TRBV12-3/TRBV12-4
CASSLVAGVYQETQYF
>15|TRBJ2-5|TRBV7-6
CASSQLAGRQETQYF
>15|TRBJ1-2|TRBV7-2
CASSLGGAAPYGYTF
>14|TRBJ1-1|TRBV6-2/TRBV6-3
CASSITRLEGNAFF
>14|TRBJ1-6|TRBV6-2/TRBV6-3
CASSYGGINSPLHF
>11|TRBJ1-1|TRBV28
CASSPPGEAFF
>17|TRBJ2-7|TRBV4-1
CASSQDLWAGTSYEQYF
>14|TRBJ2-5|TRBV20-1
CSARDGGVMETQYF
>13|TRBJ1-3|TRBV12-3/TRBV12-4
CASSLSRVGTGDF
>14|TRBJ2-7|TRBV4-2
CASSHPGQGNEQYF
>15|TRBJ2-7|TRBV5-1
CASSLATGDSFEQYF
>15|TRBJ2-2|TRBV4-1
CASSQGLADTGELFF
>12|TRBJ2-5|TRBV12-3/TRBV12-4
CAITGGGGTQYF
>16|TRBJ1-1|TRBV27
CASSFGTGLENTEAFF
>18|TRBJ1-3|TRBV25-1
CASSEYFDETGAGNTIYF
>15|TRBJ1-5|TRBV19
CASTVGRYSNQPQHF
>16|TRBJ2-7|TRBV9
CASSPQAQGGMNEQYF
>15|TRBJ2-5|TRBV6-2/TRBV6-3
CASSRPRTSQETQYF
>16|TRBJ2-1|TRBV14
CASSQMAGSPNNEQFF
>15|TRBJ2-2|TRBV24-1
CATSDSTLETGELFF
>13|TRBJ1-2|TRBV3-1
CASSLDGRYGYTF
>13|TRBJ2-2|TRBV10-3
CAITRDETGELFF
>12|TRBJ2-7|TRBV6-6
CASSSLLYEQYF
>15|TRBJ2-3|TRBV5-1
CASSLVALQSDTQYF
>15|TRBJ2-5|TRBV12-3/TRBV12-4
CASSLAGRNQETQYF
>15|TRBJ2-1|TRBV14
CASSHWDHEYNEQFF